The 8 T cell receptor beta chains presented below share a single source sample, sequenced in a study of CD8 T cells in ankylosing spondylitis. TCRdb re-called the 5' RACE reads with MiXCR, one entry per CDR3 protein. This sample yields approximately 220,000 distinct CDR3 sequences, of which approximately 24% are seen a single time; 5% to 7.5% belongs to the top ten. Material: blood, either unsorted or a sorted T cell fraction (not recorded which). These receptors were collected from a male donor with ankylosing spondylitis or in good health (not recorded which).

In this sample, this clonotype turned up many times. V usage is TRBV18 and J usage is TRBJ2-7; D is ambiguous. The ends were cut back, 5 bases at V and 1 base at J, with 15 bases in the middle. CDR1 KGHSH and CDR2 LQKENI come from the germline V gene. This CDR3 region has 15 residues. CDR3 loop: CASSTSSGTSYEQYF. CDR3 nucleotide sequence: TGTGCCAGCTCAACATCTTCCGGAACTTCCTACGAGCAGTACTTC.

This clonotype was recorded many times. This chain links TRBV7-9 with TRBJ1-5; tentative D call: TRBD1 (5 bases). The germline V gene encodes CDR1 SEHNR and CDR2 FQNEAQ (reference sequence). The CDR3 contains 13 residues. Trimming cost V 4 bases and J 5 bases, with 9 bases left between them. CDR3 DNA: TGTGCCAGCAGCTACGACAGCCATCAGCCCCAGCATTTT. Protein: CASSYDSHQPQHF.

The sample holds a few counts of this clonotype. The chain uses TRBV10-2 and TRBJ1-6, with D perhaps TRBD1 (5 bases). The CDR3 contains 16 residues. The V end lost 6 bases, the J end lost 7 bases, and 19 bases lay between the germline ends. The germline V gene has CDR1 WSHSY and CDR2 SAAADI. CDR3 in DNA: TGCGCCAGCAGATCCGGGACCATCGACACGAATTCACCCCTCCACTTT. As protein: CASRSGTIDTNSPLHF.

The chain couples TRBV7-2 to TRBJ2-1; 15 bases are a match to TRBD2. Germline CDR1 and CDR2: SGHTA and FQGNSA. V was clipped by 2 bases and J by 9 bases; unmatched bases: 8. The CDR3 is made up of 17 amino acids. The CDR3 protein is CASSLSAGLAGGIEQFF. DNA for the CDR3: TGTGCCAGCAGCTTAAGCGCGGGACTAGCGGGAGGTATTGAGCAGTTCTTC.

The chain is built from TRBV19 and TRBJ2-1; 14 nucleotides agree with TRBD2. CDR3 length: 15 residues. The V gene end was trimmed by 6 bases and the J gene end by 8 bases; junction bases not matched to a gene: 6. CDR1 LNHDA and CDR2 SQIVND come from the germline V gene (reference sequence). This CDR3 is CASRGTSGSTDEQFF. CDR3 sequence (DNA): TGTGCCAGTAGGGGGACTAGCGGGAGCACGGATGAGCAGTTCTTC.

This chain uses TRBV10-3 with TRBJ1-1; possibly TRBD1 for D (6 bases). V was cut by 7 bases and J by 4 bases, with 19 bases left in between. The CDR3 totals 15 residues. The germline V gene encodes CDR1 ENHRY and CDR2 SYGVKD. The CDR3 sequence: CAITSRQGGGTEAFF. The CDR3 region has the DNA TGTGCCATCACCTCTAGGCAGGGAGGGGGCACTGAAGCTTTCTTT.

V is TRBV10-3 and J is TRBJ2-1; TRBD2 aligns across 8 bases. V lost 9 bases and J lost 4; bases outside the gene matches: 5. Germline CDR1 reads ENHRY; CDR2 reads SYGVKD. There are 13 residues in the CDR3. The CDR3 here is CAISGTNYNEQFF. CDR3 coding DNA: TGTGCCATTAGCGGGACCAATTACAATGAGCAGTTCTTC.

The table lists this clonotype with a count of one. The genes are TRBV15 and TRBJ2-1, with 8 bases matching TRBD2. With 0 bases clipped from V and 7 bases from J, the junction kept 5 bases outside the gene matches. CDR1 and CDR2 from the germline V gene are LNHNV and YYDKDF (reference sequence). This CDR3 has 15 amino acids. The CDR3 loop reads CATSRDVTSGNEQFF. The DNA of the CDR3 is TGTGCCACCAGCAGAGATGTCACTAGCGGTAATGAGCAGTTCTTC.